The 15 T cell receptor beta chains given below trace back to one sample, sequenced in a study of beta chain features in type 1 diabetes. For these receptors, no antigen is known. Expressed TCRB transcripts were sequenced after all isolated RNA was converted to cDNA. Profiled with immunoSEQ multiplex PCR; TCRdb holds only in-frame clones, not every one. The sample consists of about 700,000 clones, around an eighth of them appearing once. General study results and limits: Shorter TCRB CDR3s, moderately but significantly so, marked every one of the four CD4+ subsets in Type 1 diabetes patients.

Material for sequencing was naive CD4+ T cells from blood. The receptor set was obtained from a man between 18 and 29 years old with type 1 diabetes.

This clone came up a few times. The genes are TRBV30 and TRBJ1-5, with TRBD1 matching 8 bases. V lost 3 bases and J lost 2; bases outside the gene matches: 3. CDR3 length: 14 amino acids. Germline loops: CDR1 GTSNPN, CDR2 SVGIG (reference sequence). DNA of the CDR3: TGTGCCTGGAGCGACAGGGGTGGCAATCAGCCCCAGCATTTT. This codes for CAWSDRGGNQPQHF.

This clone turned up a few times. This chain uses TRBV7-9 with TRBJ1-4, with D unclear. Looked up from germline, CDR1 is SEHNR and CDR2 is FQNEAQ (reference sequence). The CDR3 is made up of 14 amino acids. Trimming removed 5 bases from V and 8 bases from J, with 15 bases in between. The CDR3 region has the DNA TGTGCCAGCAGCCGCGAGGAGACTCGGGAAAAACTGTTTTTT. This gives the protein CASSREETREKLFF.

CDR3 amino acids: CASSAGQLTDTQYF. CDR3 DNA sequence: TGCGCCAGCAGCGCCGGACAACTCACAGATACGCAGTATTTT. The chain is built from TRBV5-1 and TRBJ2-3, with D possibly being TRBD1 (5 bases). This CDR3 spans 14 amino acids. In germline, CDR1 is SGHRS, CDR2 YFSETQ. Trimming pared 4 bases from V and 2 bases from J, leaving 11 bases between. Full variable domain (missing parts from reference TRBV5-1 and TRBJ2-3): KAGVTQTPRYLIKTRGQQVTLSCSPISGHRSVSWYQQTPGQGLQFLFEYFSETQRNKGNFPGRFSGRQFSNSRSEMNVSTLELGDSALYLCASSAGQLTDTQYFGPGTRLTVL.

The chain uses TRBV5-1 and TRBJ1-5; D perhaps matches TRBD1 (5 bases). Trimming left V 0 bases short and J 6 bases short, with 13 bases between. Germline assignment: CDR1 SGHRS and CDR2 YFSETQ. CDR3 length equals 15 residues. As DNA, the CDR3 is TGCGCCAGCAGCTTGGAAGGGGAGGGCTTTCAGCCCCAGCATTTT. Amino acids: CASSLEGEGFQPQHF. Full variable domain (outside the CDR3, taken from reference TRBV5-1 and TRBJ1-5): KAGVTQTPRYLIKTRGQQVTLSCSPISGHRSVSWYQQTPGQGLQFLFEYFSETQRNKGNFPGRFSGRQFSNSRSEMNVSTLELGDSALYLCASSLEGEGFQPQHFGDGTRLSIL.

The chain combines TRBV10-3 with TRBJ2-5, with D perhaps TRBD2 (6 bases). The CDR3 runs 12 residues. The V gene's germline CDR1 is ENHRY and CDR2 SYGVKD. Trimming cost V 10 bases and J 3 bases, with 12 bases left between them. CDR3 DNA sequence: TGTGCCAGCCGGGGGAGTGAAGAGACCCAGTACTTC. Translated, it gives CASRGSEETQYF.

The chain couples TRBV5-1 to TRBJ1-1; maybe TRBD1 (5 bases). V was cut by 4 bases and J by 6 bases, with 13 bases left in between. CDR1 and CDR2 (germline): SGHRS, YFSETQ. The CDR3 sequence is 13 residues long. This CDR3 is CASSPPGRAEAFF. The CDR3, as DNA: TGCGCCAGCAGCCCTCCGGGGCGCGCTGAAGCTTTCTTT.

This clone was found a few times. CDR3 sequence: CASSFHRVSGANVLTF. CDR3 bases: TGCGCCAGCAGCTTCCACAGGGTCTCTGGGGCCAACGTCCTGACTTTC. The chain couples TRBV5-1 to TRBJ2-6, with a possible D match to TRBD1 (6 bases). CDR1 and CDR2 from the germline V gene are SGHRS and YFSETQ. The CDR3 extends over 16 amino acids. The germline V and J ends were trimmed by 2 bases and 0 bases, with 9 bases remaining between them.

The sample holds a few counts of this clone. V gene TRBV18 combines with J gene TRBJ1-4, with unresolved D. Germline CDR1 is KGHSH and CDR2 is LQKENI. This CDR3 is built from 14 residues. Between the trimmed V and J ends, which lost 2 bases and 6 bases, there was a span of 10 bases. CDR3 in amino acids: CASSPDVSYEKLFF. The CDR3, as DNA: TGTGCCAGCTCACCAGACGTGTCGTATGAAAAACTGTTTTTT.

The rearrangement links TRBV6-5 to TRBJ1-1; D remains ambiguous. CDR1 is MNHEY and CDR2 is SVGAGI in the germline V gene. Between the trimmed V and J ends, which lost 9 bases and 0 bases, there was a span of 11 bases. This CDR3 has 13 residues. CDR3 loop: CASGEVMNTEAFF. CDR3 in DNA: TGTGCCAGTGGAGAGGTCATGAACACTGAAGCTTTCTTT.

The chain uses TRBV18 and TRBJ1-6; 10 bases fit TRBD1. The CDR3 sequence is 15 residues long. The V gene's germline CDR1 is KGHSH and CDR2 LQKENI. V was pared by 2 bases and J by 8 bases, with 3 bases of the junction left unmatched. CDR3: CASSPTGQGDSPLHF. In DNA, the CDR3 is TGTGCCAGCTCACCAACAGGACAGGGGGATTCACCCCTCCACTTT.

The chain recombines TRBV27 with TRBJ2-1; perhaps TRBD2 as D (5 bases). The CDR3 is 16 residues long. Germline lookup yields CDR1 MNHEY and CDR2 SMNVEV (reference sequence). Trimming pared 4 bases from V and 0 bases from J, leaving 13 bases between. In DNA, the CDR3 is TGTGCCAGCAGTTCCTGGACCGGGGTCTCCTACAATGAGCAGTTCTTC. Protein: CASSSWTGVSYNEQFF.

V is TRBV28 and J is TRBJ2-1; 9 bases are a match to TRBD2. V lost 4 bases to trimming and J lost 6 bases; unmatched junction nucleotides: 7. The length of the CDR3 is 15 residues. Germline V lookup: CDR1 MDHEN, CDR2 SYDVKM. Here the CDR3 DNA reads TGTGCCAGCAGTTCGCCGGGACTAGCAATCAATGAGCAGTTCTTC. Amino acids: CASSSPGLAINEQFF.

V gene TRBV30 combines with J gene TRBJ2-2; TRBD2 is a possible D gene (5 bases). V was trimmed by 6 bases and J by 0 bases, leaving 8 bases between them. The CDR3 contains 13 residues. Per the germline V gene, CDR1 is GTSNPN and CDR2 is SVGIG (reference sequence). This CDR3 is CACLLANTGELFF. The CDR3 DNA reads as TGTGCCTGCTTACTAGCGAACACCGGGGAGCTGTTTTTT.

The rearrangement uses TRBV19 and TRBJ2-5; D gene uncertain. CDR1 LNHDA and CDR2 SQIVND come from the germline V gene (reference sequence). Trimming left V 3 bases short and J 2 bases short, with 13 bases between. CDR3 length: 15 amino acids. The CDR3 is CASSIAALGQETQYF. Written as DNA, the CDR3 is TGTGCCAGTAGTATCGCCGCGCTGGGTCAAGAGACCCAGTACTTC.

The chain employs TRBV30 and TRBJ1-4; the D is unclear. This CDR3 has 16 amino acids. The germline V gene has CDR1 GTSNPN and CDR2 SVGIG (reference sequence). CDR3 loop: CAQGGREYATNEKLFF. CDR3 DNA: TGTGCTCAAGGAGGGAGGGAGTATGCGACTAATGAAAAACTGTTTTTT.